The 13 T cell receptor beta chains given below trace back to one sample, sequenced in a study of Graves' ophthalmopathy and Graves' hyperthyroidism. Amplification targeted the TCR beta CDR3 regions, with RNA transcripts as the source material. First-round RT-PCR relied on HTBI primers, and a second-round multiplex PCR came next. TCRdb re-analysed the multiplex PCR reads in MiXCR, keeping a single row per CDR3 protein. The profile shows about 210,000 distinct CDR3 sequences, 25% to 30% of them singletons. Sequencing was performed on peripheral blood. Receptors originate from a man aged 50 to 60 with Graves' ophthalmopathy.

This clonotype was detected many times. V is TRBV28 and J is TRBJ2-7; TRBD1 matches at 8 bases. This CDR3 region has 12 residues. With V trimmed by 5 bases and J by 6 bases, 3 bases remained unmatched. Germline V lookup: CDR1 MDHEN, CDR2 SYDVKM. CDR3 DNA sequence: TGTGCCAGCAGTCCCGGGACAGGCGAGCAGTACTTC. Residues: CASSPGTGEQYF.

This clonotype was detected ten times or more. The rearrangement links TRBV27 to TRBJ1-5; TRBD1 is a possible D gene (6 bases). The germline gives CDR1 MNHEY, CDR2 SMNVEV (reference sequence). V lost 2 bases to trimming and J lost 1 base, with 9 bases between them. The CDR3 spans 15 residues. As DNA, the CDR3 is TGTGCCAGCAGTTTAAGGGGGTTGAGCAATCAGCCCCAGCATTTT. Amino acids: CASSLRGLSNQPQHF.

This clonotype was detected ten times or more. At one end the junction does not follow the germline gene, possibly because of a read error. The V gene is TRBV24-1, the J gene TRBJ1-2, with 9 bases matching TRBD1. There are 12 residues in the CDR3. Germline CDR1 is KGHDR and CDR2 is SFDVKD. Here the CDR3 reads CATSGTGELHLF. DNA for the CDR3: TGTGCCACCAGTGGGACAGGGGAGTTGCATCTCTTC.

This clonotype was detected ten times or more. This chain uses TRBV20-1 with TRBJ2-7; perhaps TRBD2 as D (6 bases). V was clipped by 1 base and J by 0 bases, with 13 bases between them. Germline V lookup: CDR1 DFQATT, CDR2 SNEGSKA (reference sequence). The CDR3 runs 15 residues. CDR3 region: CSARAGIGGSYEQYF. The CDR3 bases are TGCAGTGCTAGAGCCGGGATCGGGGGCTCCTACGAGCAGTACTTC.

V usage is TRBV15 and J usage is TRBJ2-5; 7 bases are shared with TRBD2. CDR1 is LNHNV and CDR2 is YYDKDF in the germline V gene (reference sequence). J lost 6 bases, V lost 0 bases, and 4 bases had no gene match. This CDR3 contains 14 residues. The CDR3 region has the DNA TGTGCCACCAGCAGAGATCCGGGGGGAAAGACCCAGTACTTC. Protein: CATSRDPGGKTQYF.

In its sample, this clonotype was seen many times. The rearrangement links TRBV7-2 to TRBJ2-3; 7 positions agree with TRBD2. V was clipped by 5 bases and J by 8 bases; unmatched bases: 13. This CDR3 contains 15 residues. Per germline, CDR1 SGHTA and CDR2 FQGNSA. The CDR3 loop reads CASSPGTTLLATQYF. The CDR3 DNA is TGTGCCAGCAGCCCCGGGACTACCCTTTTGGCTACGCAGTATTTT.

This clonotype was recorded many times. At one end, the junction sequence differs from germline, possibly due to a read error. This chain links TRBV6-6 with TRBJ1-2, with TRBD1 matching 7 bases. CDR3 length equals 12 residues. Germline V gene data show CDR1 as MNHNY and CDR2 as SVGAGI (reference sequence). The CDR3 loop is CASTGQARRTDF. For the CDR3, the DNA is TGTGCCAGCACCGGACAGGCACGGAGAACCGACTTC.

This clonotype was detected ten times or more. CDR3 amino acids: CASNPGGNEQYF. CDR3 in DNA: TGTGCCAGCAACCCCGGGGGCAACGAGCAGTACTTC. The V call is TRBV12-3 or TRBV12-4, the J call TRBJ2-7; D tentatively fits TRBD1 or TRBD2 (6 bases each). V was trimmed by 7 bases and J by 5 bases, leaving 12 bases between them. The CDR3 extends over 12 amino acids.

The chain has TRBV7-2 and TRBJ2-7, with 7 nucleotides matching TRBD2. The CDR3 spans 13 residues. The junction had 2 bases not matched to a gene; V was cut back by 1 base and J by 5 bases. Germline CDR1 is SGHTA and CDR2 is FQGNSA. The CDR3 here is CTSSLVGGDEQYF. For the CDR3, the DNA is TGTACCAGCAGCTTAGTGGGGGGGGACGAGCAGTACTTC.

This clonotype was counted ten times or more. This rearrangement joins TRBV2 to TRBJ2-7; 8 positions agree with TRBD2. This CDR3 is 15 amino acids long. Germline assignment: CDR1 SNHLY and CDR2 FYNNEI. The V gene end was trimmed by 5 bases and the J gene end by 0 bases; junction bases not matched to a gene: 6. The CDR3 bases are TGTGCCAGCAGTAGGAGGACTAGCTCCTCCTACGAGCAGTACTTC. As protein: CASSRRTSSSYEQYF.

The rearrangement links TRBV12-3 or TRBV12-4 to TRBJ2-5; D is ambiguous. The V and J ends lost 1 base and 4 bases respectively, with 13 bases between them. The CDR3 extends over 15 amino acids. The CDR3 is CASSLGVGLGETQYF. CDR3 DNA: TGTGCCAGCAGTTTAGGTGTGGGTTTGGGAGAGACCCAGTACTTC.

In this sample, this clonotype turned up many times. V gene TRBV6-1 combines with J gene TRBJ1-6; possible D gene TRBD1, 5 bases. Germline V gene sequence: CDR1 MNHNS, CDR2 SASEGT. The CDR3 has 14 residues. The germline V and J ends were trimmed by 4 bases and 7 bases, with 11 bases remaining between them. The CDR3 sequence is CASSAGTKNSPLHF. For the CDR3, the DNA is TGTGCCAGCAGTGCCGGGACCAAGAATTCACCCCTCCACTTT.

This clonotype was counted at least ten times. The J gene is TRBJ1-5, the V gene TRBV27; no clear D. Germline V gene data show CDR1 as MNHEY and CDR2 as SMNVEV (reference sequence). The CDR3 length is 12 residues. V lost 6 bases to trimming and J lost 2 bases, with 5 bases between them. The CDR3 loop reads CASRTGNQPQHF. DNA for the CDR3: TGTGCCAGCAGAACGGGCAATCAGCCCCAGCATTTT.